The present entry profiles one TCR beta chain with its context. Per germline, CDR1 SGHNT and CDR2 YYREEE (reference sequence). The CDR3 loop spans 17 amino acids. V was clipped by 4 bases and J by 5 bases; unmatched bases: 17. This sample is drawn from a study of PD-L1 blockade in urothelial cancer. Using immunoSEQ multiplex PCR, the repertoire was profiled, and TCRdb retains in-frame clones only, with some absent. The table has 40,000 or so clones, about four fifths seen once. Regarding time point: pretreatment peripheral blood. Locally advanced or metastatic urothelial carcinoma affected all patients.

This TCR was sampled from a man aged 55-75 years with urothelial cancer. Sequenced here: PBMCs, sampled around atezolizumab (anti-PD-L1) treatment. The chain employs TRBV5-4 and TRBJ2-7; 8 bases fit TRBD1. The chain's CDR3 is CASSPDFFGQGTDEQYF. As DNA, the CDR3 is TGTGCCAGCAGCCCGGACTTCTTCGGACAGGGTACGGACGAGCAGTACTTC.